A single sample gave rise to the 2 T cell receptor beta chains below, sequenced in a study of blood T cells in healthy people across ages. For the second PCR, which ran for 7 to 11 cycles, a sample-barcoded 5' primer and a J-beta primer mix were used. TCRdb called the 5' RACE reads again in MiXCR, with one record for every CDR3 protein. This sample yields under 950,000 distinct CDR3 sequences, of which approximately 21% are seen a single time; approximately 20% belongs to the top ten. Sequencing was performed on blood. These receptors all stem from an older man in good health.

The table lists this clonotype with a few counts. The chain is built from TRBV5-5 and TRBJ2-1, with 8 bases fitting TRBD2. Germline V gene data show CDR1 as SGHKS and CDR2 as YYEKEE (reference sequence). This CDR3 is 16 amino acids long. Losses at the gene ends were 5 bases for V and 3 bases for J; bases not matched to a gene: 10. The CDR3 loop is CASSRRERGYYNEQFF. CDR3 nucleotide sequence: TGTGCCAGCAGTCGGCGGGAGCGGGGGTACTACAATGAGCAGTTCTTC.

This clonotype was observed a few times. The genes are TRBV2 and TRBJ1-4, with no clear D. Germline CDR1 SNHLY, CDR2 FYNNEI. The CDR3 is 13 amino acids. V shed 7 bases and J shed 2 bases, with 8 bases lying between them. The CDR3 spells CASNGRTNEKLFF. In DNA, the CDR3 is TGTGCCAGCAACGGTCGGACTAATGAAAAACTGTTTTTT.